This TCR beta chain was found in a study of control samples from healthy donors and cancer patients. Measured with immunoSEQ multiplex PCR; TCRdb has only the in-frame clones, and not every one. The table has about 170,000 clones, 90% to 95% seen once; the top ten hold around 1.3%. This CDR3 has 18 amino acids. J was trimmed by 3 bases and V by 2 bases; bases with no gene match: 12. CDR1 and CDR2 from the germline V gene are SGHVT and SQSDAQ. The receptor comes from a woman under 30 in good health. Input material: blood. The chain carries TRBV7-4 and TRBJ1-5, with 8 bases lining up with TRBD1. CDR3 residues: CASSLKIRGRQVNQPQHF. The CDR3 nucleotides read TGTGCCAGCAGCTTAAAGATCAGGGGGCGCCAAGTCAATCAGCCCCAGCATTTT. Full variable domain (outside the CDR3, taken from reference TRBV7-4 and TRBJ1-5): GAGVSQSPRYKVAKRGRDVALRCDSISGHVTLYWYRQTLGQGSEVLTYSQSDAQRDKSGRPSGRFSAERPERSVSTLKIQRTEQGDSAVYLCASSLKIRGRQVNQPQHFGDGTRLSIL.